Following are 8 T cell receptor beta chains from one sample sequenced in a study of blood T cell repertoires in COVID-19. The data were produced by immunoSEQ multiplex PCR, yet TCRdb's version contains in-frame clones alone and is incomplete. The table has fewer than 90,000 clones, around 72% seen once. The source material was peripheral blood. The receptors here all came from an elderly woman with acute or convalescent COVID-19.

CDR3 in DNA: TGTGCCAGCTCGCCGGACAGGGGGGGATCCCAGCATTTT. Protein product: CASSPDRGGSQHF. The chain recombines TRBV18 with TRBJ1-5; 10 nucleotides line up with TRBD1. Germline CDR1 KGHSH, CDR2 LQKENI. This CDR3 comprises 13 residues. V lost 6 bases and J lost 11; bases outside the gene matches: 7.

The chain has TRBV7-8 and TRBJ2-7; 9 bases agree with TRBD1. The CDR3 sequence is 12 residues long. The ends lost 5 bases at V and 11 bases at J; junction bases unmatched: 7. Germline loops: CDR1 SGHVS, CDR2 FQNEAQ. CDR3 sequence reads: CASSKGQGTEYF. The CDR3 coding sequence is TGTGCCAGCAGCAAGGGACAGGGAACTGAGTACTTC.

For the CDR3, the DNA is TGTGCCACCAGTGATGCTACTAGCGGGGGGGCCTACAATGAGCAGTTCTTC. It is translated as CATSDATSGGAYNEQFF. The rearrangement joins TRBV24-1 to TRBJ2-1; 13 bases line up with TRBD2. V dropped 3 bases and J dropped 2; count of bases not matched to a gene: 3. The CDR3 has 17 residues. Per germline, CDR1 KGHDR and CDR2 SFDVKD.

This clone was seen a single time. The chain uses TRBV5-1 and TRBJ1-3; possible D gene TRBD1, 6 bases. The V end lost 4 bases, the J end lost 4 bases, and 12 bases lay between the germline ends. Looked up from germline, CDR1 is SGHRS and CDR2 is YFSETQ. The CDR3 is 14 amino acids. The CDR3 is CASSTGHEGNTIYF. The CDR3 DNA is TGCGCCAGCAGCACGGGACATGAGGGAAACACCATATATTTT.

This clone was recorded at least ten times. The rearrangement links TRBV9 to TRBJ1-2, with a weak D call TRBD1 (5 bases). Germline CDR1 and CDR2: SGDLS and YYNGEE. The V and J ends lost 4 bases and 0 bases respectively, with 16 bases between them. The CDR3 is 16 residues long. The CDR3 spells CASSPIWGFTNYGYTF. The CDR3 bases are TGTGCCAGCAGCCCTATCTGGGGCTTTACTAACTATGGCTACACCTTC.

This clone showed up just a few times. This chain connects TRBV5-4 to TRBJ2-2; D unclear. Trimming cost V 3 bases and J 4 bases, with 4 bases left between them. Germline assignment: CDR1 SGHNT and CDR2 YYREEE (reference sequence). This CDR3 has 12 residues. CDR3 in amino acids: CASSYSTGELFF. The CDR3 nucleotides are TGTGCCAGCAGCTACAGCACCGGGGAGCTGTTTTTT.

This chain connects TRBV7-2 to TRBJ1-1; no definite D call. Germline CDR1 reads SGHTA; CDR2 reads FQGNSA. This CDR3 spans 13 amino acids. With 1 base removed from V and 6 bases from J, the gap between germline ends came to 9 bases. The CDR3 sequence: CASSLVAGSEAFF. The CDR3 DNA follows: TGTGCCAGCAGCTTAGTAGCGGGGTCTGAAGCTTTCTTT.

The V call is TRBV6-5, the J call TRBJ2-1, with 9 bases identical to TRBD1. Unmatched junction bases numbered 4, after V lost 5 bases and J lost 2 bases. In germline, CDR1 is MNHEY, CDR2 SVGAGI. CDR3 length equals 15 residues. CDR3 sequence: CASSSRDRAYNEQFF. For the CDR3, the DNA is TGTGCCAGCAGTAGCCGGGACAGGGCCTACAATGAGCAGTTCTTC.